One and the same sample provided the 5 T cell receptor beta chains below, sequenced in a study of T cells in Graves' hyperthyroidism and ophthalmopathy. Amplified TCR beta CDR3 regions derived from RNA transcripts. HTBI primers were used for first-round RT-PCR of the TCR CDR3. Each CDR3 protein is one row after TCRdb ran MiXCR on the multiplex PCR reads. This table has 460,000 or so distinct CDR3 sequences, under 15% appearing once. The source material was blood. All receptors come from a woman in her late teens or twenties with Graves' hyperthyroidism.

This clonotype was seen a handful of times. The J gene is TRBJ2-7, the V gene TRBV6-1, with 7 positions matching TRBD1. The CDR3 contains 14 residues. Germline V gives CDR1 MNHNS, CDR2 SASEGT. J was trimmed by 3 bases and V by 5 bases; bases with no gene match: 7. CDR3 in amino acids: CASSPPGQYYEQYF. CDR3 bases: TGTGCCAGCAGTCCACCGGGACAGTACTACGAGCAGTACTTC.

This clonotype was counted at least ten times. The chain uses TRBV9 and TRBJ1-1; perhaps TRBD1 as D (5 bases). V was pared by 0 bases and J by 0 bases, with 9 bases between. In germline, CDR1 is SGDLS, CDR2 YYNGEE. The CDR3 is 15 residues long. The CDR3: CASSVDETVNTEAFF. The CDR3 nucleotides read TGTGCCAGCAGCGTAGATGAGACAGTGAACACTGAAGCTTTCTTT.

This clonotype was recorded at least ten times. The genes are TRBV3-1 and TRBJ2-2; 11 bases map to TRBD2. The trim removed 6 bases at V and 6 bases at J, leaving 3 bases unmatched. The germline V gene encodes CDR1 LGHDT and CDR2 YNNKEL (reference sequence). The CDR3 length is 14 residues. The CDR3, as DNA: TGTGCCAGCAGGACTAGCGGGATTGCCGGGGAGCTGTTTTTT. Its translation: CASRTSGIAGELFF. Based on the CDR3 plus reference TRBV3-1 and TRBJ2-2, the full variable domain is DTAVSQTPKYLVTQMGNDKSIKCEQNLGHDTMYWYKQDSKKFLKIMFSYNNKELIINETVPNRFSPKSPDKAHLNLHINSLELGDSAVYFCASRTSGIAGELFFGEGSRLTVL.

At least ten counts were recorded for this clonotype. The rearrangement joins TRBV12-3 or TRBV12-4 to TRBJ2-5, with 9 bases lining up with TRBD1. The CDR3 loop spans 17 amino acids. Trimming took 6 bases from V and 3 from J; bases not matched to a gene: 14. In DNA, the CDR3 is TGTGCCAGCAGGCTAAATTACAAATGGACAGGGGAAGAGACCCAGTACTTC. Its translation is CASRLNYKWTGEETQYF.

This clonotype appeared many times. The V call is TRBV28, the J call TRBJ2-7, with D maybe TRBD2 (6 bases). Deletions cut 1 base from V and 5 bases from J, with 15 bases between. Germline assignment: CDR1 MDHEN and CDR2 SYDVKM. CDR3 length: 15 amino acids. The CDR3 nucleotides read TGTGCCAGCAGTTTATCGGGGGAGTCGGTCCACGAGCAGTACTTC. Protein sequence: CASSLSGESVHEQYF.